This T cell receptor beta chain is drawn from a study of blood T cell repertoires in COVID-19. Study information: Collection of acute and convalescent COVID-19 samples took place in the United States, Italy and Spain.

Germline CDR1 and CDR2: SQVTM and ANQGSEA. V lost 4 bases to trimming and J lost 8 bases; unmatched junction nucleotides: 8. The CDR3 covers 13 residues. In the authors' methods: Cell counts per sample came from amplifying reference gene primers. Assay: immunoSEQ multiplex PCR; the TCRdb copy retains only in-frame clones and omits some. D and trimming come from the DNA, and the V and J calls and clone size come from that table. Of 100,000 or so clones listed, around 80% are singletons. The chain combines TRBV29-1 with TRBJ2-1; TRBD1 matches at 7 bases. The clonotype originates from an older man with active or convalescent COVID-19. The sequencing input was peripheral blood. The CDR3 protein is CSVVRGSLDEQFF. The CDR3 region has the DNA TGCAGCGTTGTCAGGGGGTCGCTGGATGAGCAGTTCTTC.